Presented here are 13 T cell receptor beta chains from one specimen sequenced in a study of T-cell reconstitution after alpha-beta-depleted transplantation in children. TCRbeta library construction was performed incorporating unique molecular identifiers. One entry per CDR3 protein results from TCRdb running MiXCR on the PCR reads. This sample has approximately 590,000 distinct CDR3 sequences, with roughly 10% found just once. Sequencing used PBMCs from the stem cell graft donor, obtained from the stem cell graft. The source is a human donor who donated a stem cell graft to a child with acute myeloid leukemia.

The rearrangement uses TRBV12-3 or TRBV12-4 and TRBJ2-5; D is tentatively TRBD1 or TRBD2 (5 bases each). Trimming cost V 7 bases and J 2 bases, with 14 bases left between them. The CDR3 is 14 amino acids. The CDR3 region has the DNA TGTGCCAGCAACATGGGACGCGTACAAGAGACCCAGTACTTC. Protein product: CASNMGRVQETQYF.

This clonotype was found a few times. CDR3 protein: CSARDGRRVSVDTDTQYF. Written as DNA, the CDR3 is TGCAGTGCTAGAGATGGTCGGAGGGTTTCGGTGGACACAGATACGCAGTATTTT. The chain recombines TRBV20-1 with TRBJ2-3; weak D call: TRBD2 (6 bases). The germline CDR1 and CDR2 sequences are DFQATT and SNEGSKA (reference sequence). Deletions cut 0 bases from V and 2 bases from J, with 21 bases between. The CDR3 consists of 18 residues.

This clonotype has a handful of counts. The rearrangement joins TRBV25-1 to TRBJ1-4; a weak D match, TRBD1 (5 bases). Trimming shortened V by 6 bases and J by 0 bases, and 14 bases separated the two germline ends. This CDR3 contains 16 residues. Germline-derived CDR1 and CDR2 are MGHDK and SYGVNS. As DNA, the CDR3 is TGTGCCAGCAGCGCAAGACAGATAGCAACTAATGAAAAACTGTTTTTT. Its translation is CASSARQIATNEKLFF.

This clonotype was counted ten times or more. This chain links TRBV6-1 with TRBJ2-6, with D hard to call. CDR1 is MNHNS and CDR2 is SASEGT in the germline V gene. CDR3 length: 14 residues. Between the trimmed V and J ends, which lost 8 bases and 0 bases, there was a span of 8 bases. The CDR3 DNA is TGTGCCAGCGTCGGTTTCTCTGGGGCCAACGTCCTGACTTTC. Translated: CASVGFSGANVLTF.

J is TRBJ2-1 and V is TRBV5-1; D unclear. This CDR3 spans 15 amino acids. Germline CDR1 reads SGHRS; CDR2 reads YFSETQ. Deletions cut 4 bases from V and 0 bases from J, with 11 bases between. The CDR3 spells CASSRIQGSYNEQFF. The CDR3 DNA sequence: TGCGCCAGCAGCCGTATACAAGGCTCCTACAATGAGCAGTTCTTC.

V is TRBV20-1 and J is TRBJ2-7; TRBD2 matches 7 bases. CDR1 and CDR2 (germline): DFQATT, SNEGSKA (reference sequence). The CDR3 extends over 14 amino acids. CDR3 region: CSPGAGAFPYEQYF. The CDR3 region has the DNA TGCAGCCCTGGGGCGGGAGCCTTCCCCTACGAGCAGTACTTC.

This clonotype appeared many times. The gene calls are TRBV20-1 and TRBJ2-7; D may be TRBD2 (5 bases). The CDR3 consists of 14 residues. Germline V lookup: CDR1 DFQATT, CDR2 SNEGSKA (reference sequence). The V end was cut by 5 bases, the J end by 2 bases, with 16 bases between. CDR3 bases: TGCAGTGCTCAAGAGGTGGACTGGGCCTACGAGCAGTACTTC. Protein sequence: CSAQEVDWAYEQYF.

V gene TRBV3-1 combines with J gene TRBJ2-1; tentative D call: TRBD2 (5 bases). V was pared by 1 base and J by 6 bases, with 16 bases between. Looked up from germline, CDR1 is LGHDT and CDR2 is YNNKEL (reference sequence). This CDR3 spans 16 amino acids. Written as DNA, the CDR3 is TGTGCCAGCAGCCAAGGCGTGGGGATTCGGGGCAATGAGCAGTTCTTC. It yields the protein CASSQGVGIRGNEQFF.

This clonotype has just a few counts. This chain uses TRBV6-2 or TRBV6-3 with TRBJ2-3; D uncertain. The germline V gene has CDR1 MNHEY and CDR2 SVGEGT. The V gene lost 7 bases and the J gene lost 2 bases, with 7 bases spanning the gap. The CDR3 is 12 residues long. CDR3 DNA: TGTGCCAGCACCGACACCACAGATACGCAGTATTTT. Translated, it gives CASTDTTDTQYF.

The chain employs TRBV14 and TRBJ2-1, with TRBD2 identical over 7 bases. The germline V gene encodes CDR1 SGHDN and CDR2 FVKESK. The trim removed 0 bases at V and 12 bases at J, leaving 2 bases unmatched. The CDR3 loop spans 12 amino acids. CDR3 loop: CASSQDSGGQFF. In nucleotides, the CDR3 is TGTGCCAGCAGCCAAGATTCGGGGGGGCAGTTCTTC.

This clonotype turned up a few times. The chain employs TRBV5-1 and TRBJ2-5; D possibly corresponds to TRBD1 (5 bases). In germline, CDR1 is SGHRS, CDR2 YFSETQ. There are 14 residues in the CDR3. Trimming left V 4 bases short and J 3 bases short, with 13 bases between. CDR3 DNA sequence: TGCGCCAGCAGCGCCGGACATTCAAAAGAGACCCAGTACTTC. As protein: CASSAGHSKETQYF.

This clonotype was seen at least ten times. The genes are TRBV7-8 and TRBJ1-1; no clear D. This CDR3 region has 13 residues. Between the trimmed V and J ends, which lost 5 bases and 4 bases, there was a span of 11 bases. CDR1 and CDR2 from the germline V gene are SGHVS and FQNEAQ. The DNA for the CDR3 is TGTGCCAGCAGCCCCCGGTTGGCCACTGAAGCTTTCTTT. Translated, it gives CASSPRLATEAFF.

The chain carries TRBV6-2 or TRBV6-3 and TRBJ2-2; 7 bases line up with TRBD1. CDR1 and CDR2 from the germline V gene are MNHEY and SVGEGT. This CDR3 is 15 amino acids long. The trim removed 6 bases at V and 4 bases at J, leaving 8 bases unmatched. The CDR3 bases are TGTGCCAGCAGCCGCGACAGGGTGGGCACCGGGGAGCTGTTTTTT. Translated: CASSRDRVGTGELFF.